This T cell receptor beta chain was sequenced during a study of blood T cell repertoires in COVID-19. The wider study: The analysed material was cDNA or gDNA that came from T cells, B-cell-depleted T cells, or PBMCs.

Cohorts were assigned according to the clinical history that participants reported. Recovered status in Cohort 3 required two negative PCRs, clearance, or symptom resolution. Per the original methods: The authors estimated nucleated cell counts from reference gene primer amplification. Profiled with immunoSEQ multiplex PCR; TCRdb holds only in-frame clones, not every one. That table gives V, J and clone size, and the DNA gave D and trimming. The sample yields about 250,000 clones, around nine tenths seen once. Germline CDR1 is LGHDT and CDR2 is YNNKEL (reference sequence). The V and J ends lost 0 bases and 4 bases respectively, with 12 bases between them. The CDR3 totals 15 residues.

The specimen sequenced was PBMCs or T cells enriched from blood (not recorded which). This TCR derives from a woman aged 18 to 35 who had recovered from COVID-19. The V and J genes are TRBV3-1 (or the pseudogene TRBV3-2) and TRBJ2-5; possibly TRBD1 for D (5 bases). CDR3 DNA sequence: TGTGCCAGCAGCCAAGAACAGGAGCCTGGAGAGACCCAGTACTTC. Protein sequence: CASSQEQEPGETQYF.